The source of this TCR beta chain is a study of OX40 agonist ivuxolimab in advanced cancers. Trimming stripped 9 bases from V and 7 bases from J, with 12 bases between. This CDR3 contains 12 residues. The germline V gene encodes CDR1 SGHTA and CDR2 FQGNSA. The assay was immunoSEQ multiplex PCR, and TCRdb's table has in-frame clones only and misses some. The repertoire consists of around 76,000 clones, with about 73% occurring once and the leading ten covering roughly 5.4%. The sequence was obtained from an adult with an advanced solid tumor such as melanoma, head and neck, liver or kidney cancer. This chain joins TRBV7-2 and TRBJ1-4; D is possibly TRBD1 (6 bases). The sequencing used CD4+ or CD8+ T cells sorted from blood, collected in a trial of the OX40 agonist ivuxolimab. Here the CDR3 DNA reads TGTGCCAGTGGGGGGCGTGGTGAAAAACTGTTTTTT. Translated: CASGGRGEKLFF. Using reference TRBV7-2 and TRBJ1-4 for the parts outside the CDR3, the full variable domain is GAGVSQSPSNKVTEKGKDVELRCDPISGHTALYWYRQSLGQGLEFLIYFQGNSAPDKSGLPSDRFSAERTGGSVSTLTIQRTQQEDSAVYLCASGGRGEKLFFGSGTQLSVL.